The 8 T cell receptor beta chains below come from one sample, sequenced in a study of T cell responses to AZD1222 COVID-19 vaccine. This table comes from immunoSEQ multiplex PCR, and its TCRdb copy is limited to in-frame clones, with some not included. The sample has roughly 110,000 clones, around 91% seen once. The source material was peripheral blood, sampled on day 0 of AZD1222 vaccination. These receptors were taken from an adult in good health.

The chain carries TRBV27 and TRBJ2-3; 9 bases are shared with TRBD2. Trimming took 4 bases from V and 4 from J; bases not matched to a gene: 9. Germline V lookup: CDR1 MNHEY, CDR2 SMNVEV (reference sequence). There are 16 residues in the CDR3. The CDR3, as DNA: TGTGCCAGCAGTTGGGATCCCCGCGGGGGGGCAGATACGCAGTATTTT. It yields the protein CASSWDPRGGADTQYF.

The chain is built from TRBV10-3 and TRBJ2-7, with 8 bases matching TRBD2. The CDR3 consists of 14 residues. The V and J ends lost 5 bases and 6 bases, in that order; junction bases with no gene match: 9. Looked up from germline, CDR1 is ENHRY and CDR2 is SYGVKD. CDR3 in DNA: TGTGCCATCAGTCCGGGACTAGAGGGTTCCGAGCAGTACTTC. Its protein is CAISPGLEGSEQYF.

The chain is built from TRBV7-2 and TRBJ2-5, with 9 positions matching TRBD1. CDR1 is SGHTA, CDR2 FQGNSA, per germline. This CDR3 has 14 amino acids. Trimming removed 5 bases from V and 5 bases from J; junction bases left unmatched: 6. The DNA of the CDR3 is TGTGCCAGCAGCAGGGACAGGGCTGAGGAGACCCAGTACTTC. The encoded protein is CASSRDRAEETQYF.

The chain carries TRBV3-1 (or the pseudogene TRBV3-2) and TRBJ1-1; tentative D call: TRBD1 (6 bases). Germline V gene sequence: CDR1 LGHDT, CDR2 YNNKEL (reference sequence). The ends were cut back, 3 bases at V and 0 bases at J, with 17 bases in the middle. This CDR3 comprises 17 residues. The CDR3 loop is CASSQYRVGVLNTEAFF. CDR3 DNA sequence: TGTGCCAGCAGCCAGTACAGGGTGGGGGTATTGAACACTGAAGCTTTCTTT.

The V gene is TRBV5-8, the J gene TRBJ1-1; the match to TRBD1 covers 8 bases. Germline CDR1 and CDR2: SGHTS and YDEGEE. The CDR3 is made up of 14 amino acids. The trim removed 5 bases at V and 6 bases at J, leaving 9 bases unmatched. The CDR3, as DNA: TGTGCCAGCAGGGACAGGGCCTCTCAGTCTGAAGCTTTCTTT. This gives the protein CASRDRASQSEAFF. Looking up the rest from reference TRBV5-8 and TRBJ1-1 gives the full variable domain: EAGVTQSPTHLIKTRGQQATLRCSPISGHTSVYWYQQALGLGLQFLLWYDEGEERNRGNFPPRFSGRQFPNYSSELNVNALELEDSALYLCASRDRASQSEAFFGQGTRLTVV.

The chain has TRBV6-5 and TRBJ2-7, with 7 nucleotides matching TRBD1. This CDR3 contains 13 residues. CDR1 is MNHEY and CDR2 is SVGAGI in the germline V gene. Unmatched junction bases numbered 4, after V lost 5 bases and J lost 3 bases. The CDR3, as DNA: TGTGCCAGCAGTCGACAGGGTCACTACGAGCAGTACTTC. Translated: CASSRQGHYEQYF.

CDR3 residues: CASSPLRSGLDNEQFF. The CDR3 region has the DNA TGTGCCAGCTCACCCCTTCGCTCGGGACTAGACAATGAGCAGTTCTTC. The chain joins TRBV18 to TRBJ2-1, with 8 bases aligning to TRBD2. This CDR3 is built from 16 residues. The germline V gene encodes CDR1 KGHSH and CDR2 LQKENI. J gave up 5 bases and V 3 bases, and 9 bases lay outside the gene matches.

The V call is TRBV12-3 or TRBV12-4, the J call TRBJ2-7; D not certain. Trimming removed 2 bases at V and 2 bases at J, with 7 bases between. This CDR3 comprises 13 residues. The CDR3 protein is CASSLPSPYEQYF. The CDR3, as DNA: TGTGCCAGCAGTTTACCCTCTCCCTACGAGCAGTACTTC.